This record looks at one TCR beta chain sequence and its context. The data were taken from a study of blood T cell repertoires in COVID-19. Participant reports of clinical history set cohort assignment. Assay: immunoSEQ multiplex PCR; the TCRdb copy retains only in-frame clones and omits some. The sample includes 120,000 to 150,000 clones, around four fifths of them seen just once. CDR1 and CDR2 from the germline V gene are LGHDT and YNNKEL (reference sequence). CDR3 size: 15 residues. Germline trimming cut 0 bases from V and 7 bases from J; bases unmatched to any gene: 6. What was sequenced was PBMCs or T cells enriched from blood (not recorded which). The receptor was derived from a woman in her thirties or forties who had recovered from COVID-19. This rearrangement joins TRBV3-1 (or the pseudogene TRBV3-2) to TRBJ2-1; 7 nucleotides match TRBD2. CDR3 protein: CASSQEWGGMNEQFF. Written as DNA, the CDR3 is TGTGCCAGCAGCCAAGAGTGGGGGGGTATGAATGAGCAGTTCTTC.